Given below is one TCR beta chain in context. This clone was observed a single time. What this receptor recognizes is not known. No base quality values were provided; no much bigger clone lies one nucleotide off. The donors were healthy, HIV-negative adults with no recently reported acute infections or vaccinations. Every donor was a Caucasian adult residing in Nashville, Tennessee, USA. CD4+ T cells were enriched through magnetic negative selection, after which naive cells were positively selected on CD45RA and the remaining negative fraction served as the memory subset. Blood was obtained by leukapheresis, after which PBMCs were separated by Ficoll-Histopaque density gradient centrifugation and cryopreserved in liquid nitrogen vapor phase. Analytical flow cytometry was used to check the purity and quantity of each magnetically sorted T cell population. Genomic DNA was isolated from each sorted fraction and quantified by UV absorbance on a Nanodrop 2000c.

TCR CDR3 regions were amplified from genomic DNA by multiplex PCR using the deep immunoSEQ assay. For each cell subset, the extracted genomic DNA was distributed evenly across all wells of several immunoSEQ 96-well plates, and each plate served as one replicate. For sorted subsets, roughly 200 ng of genomic DNA, equivalent to around 30,000 T cell genomes, went into each replicate PCR. Purified libraries were quantified with a Qubit 3.0 fluorometer, sized on a Bioanalyzer 2100, and re-quantified with the KAPA Library Quantification kit. Every immunoSEQ 96-well plate was sequenced on a separate single-read 150-cycle Illumina NextSeq 550 flow cell. The study's own analysis went as follows. Because only junctional sequences without quality scores were contained in the immunoSEQ output, filtering matching that applied to full-length reads could not be performed. Sequences were annotated with PyIR, a Python wrapper for IgBLAST v1.9, using IMGT germline references to assign V/J genes and CDR3. Reads were removed for weak V/J assignments (E-value above 1e-6), missing CDR3, stop codons, out-of-frame junctions, or ambiguous translated residues. V3J clonotypes were defined as sequences sharing the same inferred V gene, J gene, and CDR3 amino acid sequence. The percentage overlap between two repertoires was calculated by dividing the number of shared unique clonotypes by the size of the smaller repertoire. Richness of each repertoire was evaluated using RTK rarefaction, the Chao1 estimator, and Recon v2.1 estimates of unobserved clonotypes. Generation probabilities were computed with OLGA for all TCRbeta clonotypes obtained by the gDNA method from several donors. The source is immuneACCESS, and TCRdb retained only in-frame sequences with V and J called. Part of the clones is not carried over; for the studies checked, unresolved V genes explain less than half of this, and the remainder is unexplained. V, J and clone size were drawn from that table, and D and trimming were deduced from the DNA. A total of 2 million to 2.5 million clones appear in this sample, approximately 95% of them only once. Around 0.13% of the sample goes to the ten largest clones.

These data come from a study of shared clonotypes between healthy human individuals (dated by TCRdb to 2019 to 2021). Describing the broader study: A couple of women and a few men aged 18 to 49 years were included in the cohort. For each donor, CD4 naive and CD4 memory were each given three plates, CD8 naive was given two plates, and CD8 memory was given one plate. To estimate repertoire size and how much clonotype sharing occurs between individuals, the study deeply sequenced the blood TCR repertoires of 5 or 6 healthy adults. To increase sequencing depth and limit assay-specific biases, TCR repertoire library preparation and sequencing were carried out by different laboratories using diverse techniques. Each donor's leukapheresis produced roughly between about 0.9 and 9.5 billion PBMCs.

What the authors observed across the whole study: Only blood was sampled, and tissue TCR repertoires likely differ from those in blood. Naive subsets generally had larger estimated clonotype richness than memory subsets. Compared with non-shared clonotypes, the clonotypes found in all four sorted-subset donors had higher generation probabilities. Approximately 5% of naive CD4, around 3.6% of naive CD8, around 2.3% of memory CD4, and 0.4% of memory CD8 clonotypes were shared across a handful of donors. Pairwise subsampling led to the expectation that sequencing depth would affect the degree of clonotype sharing among donors. The genetic and exposure-history diversity represented was limited by the small number of donors. Incomplete sequencing was indicated by rarefaction of sorted-subset datasets, despite the large sequencing depth.

From the cysteine up to the phenylalanine, the CDR3 has a length of 16 residues. CDR3 DNA is the only sequence kept; it has 48 bases, read in frame from the first base. From the germline V gene, CDR1 is SGHTS and CDR2 is YDEGEE. From V the trimming removes 3 bases and from J it removes 3 bases, while the gene matches leave 8 bases of the junction unaccounted for. The chain joins TRBV5-8 to TRBJ1-5, with 8 middle bases fitting TRBD1. The receptor was isolated from a man in his late teens or twenties in good health. Sample: naive CD4+ T cells sorted from blood. In the paper's terms, the cell subset or site label means: CD45RA+ positively selected. The nucleotides are TGTGCCAGCAGCTCCGCCAGGGGGCTTTTCAATCAGCCCCAGCATTTT. Translated, this gives CASSSARGLFNQPQHF. With the rest looked up from the reference TRBV5-8 and TRBJ1-5 genes rather than sequenced, the full variable domain is EAGVTQSPTHLIKTRGQQATLRCSPISGHTSVYWYQQALGLGLQFLLWYDEGEERNRGNFPPRFSGRQFPNYSSELNVNALELEDSALYLCASSSARGLFNQPQHFGDGTRLSIL.